A single sample gave rise to the 23 T cell receptor beta chains below, sequenced in a study of blood T cell repertoires in COVID-19 (TCRdb year 2020). Libraries were made using the immunoSEQ multiplex PCR assay. This is the immuneACCESS table as TCRdb keeps it, with only in-frame sequences that have V and J called. A part of the clones is gone; compared with another copy, unresolved V genes explain less than half, and the rest is unexplained. This sample gives about 100,000 clones in total; more than 75% of them show up just once. In total, the top ten clones hold more than 20% of the sample. The material sequenced was peripheral blood. Receptors originate from a human donor in a cohort sampled during active COVID-19.

This chain connects TRBV9 to TRBJ1-1, with a tentative D call TRBD1 (5 bases). Per the germline V gene, CDR1 is SGDLS and CDR2 is YYNGEE. V lost 0 bases and J lost 8, with 11 bases in between. The CDR3 is made up of 13 amino acids. CDR3 amino acids: CASSVDHGAEAFF. Here the CDR3 DNA reads TGTGCCAGCAGCGTAGACCATGGGGCCGAAGCTTTCTTT.

There are a few counts of this clone. The chain employs TRBV28 and TRBJ1-1, with D possibly TRBD1 on 6 matching bases. Germline CDR1 is MDHEN and CDR2 is SYDVKM. Between the trimmed V and J ends, which lost 6 bases and 1 base, there was a span of 15 bases. This CDR3 comprises 15 residues. CDR3: CASSPGVRGNTEAFF. CDR3 nucleotides: TGTGCCAGCAGCCCAGGGGTCCGAGGGAACACTGAAGCTTTCTTT.

The J gene is TRBJ1-2, the V gene TRBV15; TRBD1 matches at 9 bases. The germline V gene has CDR1 LNHNV and CDR2 YYDKDF (reference sequence). This CDR3 comprises 14 residues. V was pared by 1 base and J by 7 bases, with 4 bases of the junction left unmatched. As DNA, the CDR3 is TGTGCCACCAGCAGAGGGGGACAGGGCTTTGGCTACACCTTC. This codes for CATSRGGQGFGYTF. The whole variable domain, remainder taken from reference TRBV15 and TRBJ1-2, is DAMVIQNPRYQVTQFGKPVTLSCSQTLNHNVMYWYQQKSSQAPKLLFHYYDKDFNNEADTPDNFQSRRPNTSFCFLDIRSPGLGDTAMYLCATSRGGQGFGYTFGSGTRLTVV.

The V gene is TRBV25-1, the J gene TRBJ2-5, with 14 positions matching TRBD2. Per germline, CDR1 MGHDK and CDR2 SYGVNS. The CDR3 contains 16 residues. The ends lost 8 bases at V and 4 bases at J; junction bases unmatched: 9. The CDR3 is CASGQRGLAGGETQYF. The CDR3 bases are TGTGCCAGCGGGCAGAGAGGACTAGCGGGAGGAGAGACCCAGTACTTC.

The chain links TRBV9 to TRBJ2-2; D gene uncertain. The CDR3 extends over 16 amino acids. With 0 bases removed from V and 8 bases from J, the gap between germline ends came to 17 bases. The germline V gene encodes CDR1 SGDLS and CDR2 YYNGEE. CDR3 sequence (DNA): TGTGCCAGCAGCGTAGGAACGACTGCCTCGTTTGGGGAGCTGTTTTTT. As protein: CASSVGTTASFGELFF.

This clone was seen just once. The chain combines TRBV5-1 with TRBJ2-5, with D possibly being TRBD2 (6 bases). CDR1 and CDR2 (germline): SGHRS, YFSETQ. The CDR3 is 14 amino acids. Trimming took off 0 bases at V and 5 bases at J, with 11 bases between the two ends. The CDR3 protein is CASSLEREVETQYF. In DNA form, the CDR3 reads TGCGCCAGCAGCTTGGAGAGGGAGGTGGAGACCCAGTACTTC.

The sample holds one count of this clone. The chain couples TRBV6-5 to TRBJ2-1; TRBD2 aligns across 9 bases. Germline CDR1 reads MNHEY; CDR2 reads SVGAGI. The CDR3 is 14 residues long. The J segment lost 5 bases and the V segment lost 7 bases, leaving 6 bases of the junction unmatched. The CDR3 nucleotides read TGTGCCAGCACAAGGACTAGCGCAAACAATGAGCAGTTCTTC. It encodes CASTRTSANNEQFF.

This chain links TRBV19 with TRBJ2-3, with 7 bases lining up with TRBD2. V was clipped by 6 bases and J by 1 base; unmatched bases: 4. CDR3 length equals 14 residues. Germline V gene data show CDR1 as LNHDA and CDR2 as SQIVND (reference sequence). Here the CDR3 reads CASRTSRGTDTQYF. The CDR3, as DNA: TGTGCCAGTAGGACTAGCAGGGGCACAGATACGCAGTATTTT. The full variable domain, completed using reference TRBV19 and TRBJ2-3, is DGGITQSPKYLFRKEGQNVTLSCEQNLNHDAMYWYRQDPGQGLRLIYYSQIVNDFQKGDIAEGYSVSREKKESFPLTVTSAQKNPTAFYLCASRTSRGTDTQYFGPGTRLTVL.

The chain has TRBV12-3 or TRBV12-4 and TRBJ1-2; D is undetermined. The V end lost 2 bases, the J end lost 2 bases, and 6 bases lay between the germline ends. There are 13 residues in the CDR3. The CDR3 sequence: CASSLLVNYGYTF. CDR3 nucleotide sequence: TGTGCCAGCAGTTTATTAGTAAACTATGGCTACACCTTC.

This clone occurred many times. The chain couples TRBV18 to TRBJ1-4, with TRBD1 identical over 7 bases. With 2 bases clipped from V and 5 bases from J, the junction kept 8 bases outside the gene matches. This CDR3 is built from 16 residues. Germline values: CDR1 KGHSH, CDR2 LQKENI. This CDR3 reads CASSPGLDRPNEKLFF. In nucleotides, the CDR3 is TGTGCCAGCTCACCAGGCTTGGACAGGCCCAATGAAAAACTGTTTTTT.

A few counts support this clone. The chain combines TRBV9 with TRBJ2-7; weak D call: TRBD2 (6 bases). Per germline, CDR1 SGDLS and CDR2 YYNGEE. The CDR3 loop spans 13 amino acids. V lost 7 bases to trimming and J lost 2 bases, with 13 bases between them. The CDR3 spells CASWGDSPYEQYF. The DNA for the CDR3 is TGTGCCAGCTGGGGGGACTCACCCTACGAGCAGTACTTC.

The rearrangement uses TRBV6-4 and TRBJ2-5; D uncertain. Deletions cut 4 bases from V and 3 bases from J, with 9 bases between. The CDR3 extends over 13 amino acids. The germline V gene encodes CDR1 MRHNA and CDR2 SNTAGT. The DNA of the CDR3 is TGTGCCAGCAGTGTGAGTCAGGAAGAGACCCAGTACTTC. Amino acid sequence: CASSVSQEETQYF.

The chain is built from TRBV2 and TRBJ1-1; tentatively, D is TRBD1 (6 bases). This CDR3 region has 13 residues. V was cut by 8 bases and J by 2 bases, with 12 bases left in between. Germline CDR1 and CDR2: SNHLY and FYNNEI. The CDR3 nucleotides read TGTGCCAGCGTCACAGGGCTCAACACTGAAGCTTTCTTT. Translation gives CASVTGLNTEAFF.

V usage is TRBV11-3 and J usage is TRBJ2-3; TRBD1 agrees at 10 bases. CDR1 is SGHNT and CDR2 is YENEEA in the germline V gene. The V gene end was trimmed by 5 bases and the J gene end by 3 bases; junction bases not matched to a gene: 5. The CDR3 is 15 residues long. The CDR3 region has the DNA TGTGCCAGCAGCCCCGGGACAGGGGTAACAGATACGCAGTATTTT. Protein: CASSPGTGVTDTQYF.

CDR3: CASSPYTGELFF. DNA for the CDR3: TGTGCCAGCAGCCCCTACACCGGGGAGCTGTTTTTT. This chain uses TRBV7-9 with TRBJ2-2; no clear D. The V gene's germline CDR1 is SEHNR and CDR2 FQNEAQ (reference sequence). This CDR3 region has 12 residues. V was pared by 5 bases and J by 3 bases, with 4 bases between.

The genes are TRBV12-3 or TRBV12-4 and TRBJ2-5; D might be TRBD1 (5 bases). The CDR3 runs to 12 residues. With 4 bases removed from V and 3 bases from J, the gap between germline ends came to 6 bases. Written as DNA, the CDR3 is TGTGCCAGCAGTTACAGGAAAGAGACCCAGTACTTC. This codes for CASSYRKETQYF.

The J gene is TRBJ2-3, the V gene TRBV7-9, with TRBD2 identical over 12 bases. The CDR3 runs 15 residues. After removal of 5 bases from V and 8 bases from J, the junction contained 8 bases not matched to a gene. Germline V lookup: CDR1 SEHNR, CDR2 FQNEAQ (reference sequence). The CDR3 spells CASSLSGLAGSTQYF. CDR3 nucleotide sequence: TGTGCCAGCAGCCTGTCTGGACTAGCGGGATCTACGCAGTATTTT.

J is TRBJ2-3 and V is TRBV29-1, with D uncertain. V dropped 4 bases and J dropped 3 bases, with 8 bases sitting between them. From germline, CDR1 is SQVTM and CDR2 ANQGSEA. The CDR3 length is 12 residues. The CDR3 DNA sequence: TGCAGCGTTGGGCCTAGAACAGATACGCAGTATTTT. Translating gives CSVGPRTDTQYF.

The V gene is TRBV4-2, the J gene TRBJ2-7, with a tentative D call TRBD2 (6 bases). Trimming removed 4 bases from V and 1 base from J, with 20 bases in between. From germline, CDR1 is LGHNA and CDR2 YNFKEQ. The CDR3 runs 17 residues. The CDR3 reads CASSPDPIGGVSYEQYF. DNA for the CDR3: TGTGCCAGCAGCCCCGACCCCATCGGCGGGGTATCCTACGAGCAGTACTTC.

V is TRBV20-1 and J is TRBJ2-3, with 10 bases identical to TRBD2. This CDR3 contains 15 residues. The J segment lost 3 bases and the V segment lost 3 bases, leaving 6 bases of the junction unmatched. Germline CDR1 and CDR2: DFQATT and SNEGSKA (reference sequence). This CDR3 is CSASRPSGSTDTQYF. The CDR3 DNA sequence: TGCAGTGCTAGTCGGCCTAGCGGGAGTACAGATACGCAGTATTTT.

The chain uses TRBV5-1 and TRBJ2-1, with TRBD2 as a possible D gene (6 bases). The V end lost 4 bases, the J end lost 4 bases, and 18 bases lay between the germline ends. CDR3 length: 16 amino acids. The germline gives CDR1 SGHRS, CDR2 YFSETQ. CDR3 bases: TGCGCCAGCAGCAGGCAGGGCTCCGGGAGTTACAATGAGCAGTTCTTC. It specifies CASSRQGSGSYNEQFF.

The chain couples TRBV28 to TRBJ2-7, with 8 bases identical to TRBD1. The CDR3 sequence is 15 residues long. CDR1 is MDHEN and CDR2 is SYDVKM in the germline V gene. V lost 6 bases and J lost 2; bases outside the gene matches: 9. Here the CDR3 DNA reads TGTGCCAGCAGCGCAGGGGGACAGGCGACCTACGAGCAGTACTTC. The encoded protein is CASSAGGQATYEQYF.

This clone came up a few times. This chain connects TRBV19 to TRBJ1-1; 7 bases fit TRBD1. The V and J ends lost 5 bases and 0 bases, in that order; junction bases with no gene match: 9. CDR3 length: 16 residues. Germline lookup yields CDR1 LNHDA and CDR2 SQIVND (reference sequence). CDR3 in amino acids: CASSFRDSRMNTEAFF. CDR3 sequence (DNA): TGTGCCAGTAGTTTCCGGGACAGTCGAATGAACACTGAAGCTTTCTTT.